The present T cell receptor beta chain was sequenced within a study of graft-versus-host responses after intestinal transplantation. Method: immunoSEQ multiplex PCR; TCRdb's copy keeps in-frame clones and lacks some. The table lists roughly 97,000 clones, over 75% of them singletons, with about 1% in the top ten. This CDR3 is built from 15 residues. Per germline, CDR1 SGHAT and CDR2 FQNNGV. The V gene end was trimmed by 6 bases and the J gene end by 4 bases; junction bases not matched to a gene: 5. For this clone: Antigen: not known.

The TCR comes from a human donor who received an intestinal transplant. The chain uses TRBV11-2 and TRBJ2-1, with TRBD2 matching 11 bases. Specimen: unstimulated CD4+ T cells sorted from spleen or lymph node cells, collected before intestinal transplant. The CDR3 DNA reads TGTGCCAGCAGACTAGCGGGAGCTGGTTACAATGAGCAGTTCTTC. Amino acids: CASRLAGAGYNEQFF.